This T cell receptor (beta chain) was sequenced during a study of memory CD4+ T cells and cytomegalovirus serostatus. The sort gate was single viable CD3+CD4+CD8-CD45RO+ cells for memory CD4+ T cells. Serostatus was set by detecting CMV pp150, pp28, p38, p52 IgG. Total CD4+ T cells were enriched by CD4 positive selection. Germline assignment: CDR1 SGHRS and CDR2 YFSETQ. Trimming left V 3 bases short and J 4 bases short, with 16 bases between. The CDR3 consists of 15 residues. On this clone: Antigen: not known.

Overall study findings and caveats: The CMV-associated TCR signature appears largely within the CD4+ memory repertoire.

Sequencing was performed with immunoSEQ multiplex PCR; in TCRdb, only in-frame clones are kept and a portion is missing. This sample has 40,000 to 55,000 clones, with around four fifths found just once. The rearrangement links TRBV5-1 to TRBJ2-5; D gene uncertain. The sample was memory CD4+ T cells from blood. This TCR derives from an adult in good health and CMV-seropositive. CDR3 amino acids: CASSYRTIGGETQYF. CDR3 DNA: TGCGCCAGCAGCTACCGGACGATAGGCGGAGAGACCCAGTACTTC.